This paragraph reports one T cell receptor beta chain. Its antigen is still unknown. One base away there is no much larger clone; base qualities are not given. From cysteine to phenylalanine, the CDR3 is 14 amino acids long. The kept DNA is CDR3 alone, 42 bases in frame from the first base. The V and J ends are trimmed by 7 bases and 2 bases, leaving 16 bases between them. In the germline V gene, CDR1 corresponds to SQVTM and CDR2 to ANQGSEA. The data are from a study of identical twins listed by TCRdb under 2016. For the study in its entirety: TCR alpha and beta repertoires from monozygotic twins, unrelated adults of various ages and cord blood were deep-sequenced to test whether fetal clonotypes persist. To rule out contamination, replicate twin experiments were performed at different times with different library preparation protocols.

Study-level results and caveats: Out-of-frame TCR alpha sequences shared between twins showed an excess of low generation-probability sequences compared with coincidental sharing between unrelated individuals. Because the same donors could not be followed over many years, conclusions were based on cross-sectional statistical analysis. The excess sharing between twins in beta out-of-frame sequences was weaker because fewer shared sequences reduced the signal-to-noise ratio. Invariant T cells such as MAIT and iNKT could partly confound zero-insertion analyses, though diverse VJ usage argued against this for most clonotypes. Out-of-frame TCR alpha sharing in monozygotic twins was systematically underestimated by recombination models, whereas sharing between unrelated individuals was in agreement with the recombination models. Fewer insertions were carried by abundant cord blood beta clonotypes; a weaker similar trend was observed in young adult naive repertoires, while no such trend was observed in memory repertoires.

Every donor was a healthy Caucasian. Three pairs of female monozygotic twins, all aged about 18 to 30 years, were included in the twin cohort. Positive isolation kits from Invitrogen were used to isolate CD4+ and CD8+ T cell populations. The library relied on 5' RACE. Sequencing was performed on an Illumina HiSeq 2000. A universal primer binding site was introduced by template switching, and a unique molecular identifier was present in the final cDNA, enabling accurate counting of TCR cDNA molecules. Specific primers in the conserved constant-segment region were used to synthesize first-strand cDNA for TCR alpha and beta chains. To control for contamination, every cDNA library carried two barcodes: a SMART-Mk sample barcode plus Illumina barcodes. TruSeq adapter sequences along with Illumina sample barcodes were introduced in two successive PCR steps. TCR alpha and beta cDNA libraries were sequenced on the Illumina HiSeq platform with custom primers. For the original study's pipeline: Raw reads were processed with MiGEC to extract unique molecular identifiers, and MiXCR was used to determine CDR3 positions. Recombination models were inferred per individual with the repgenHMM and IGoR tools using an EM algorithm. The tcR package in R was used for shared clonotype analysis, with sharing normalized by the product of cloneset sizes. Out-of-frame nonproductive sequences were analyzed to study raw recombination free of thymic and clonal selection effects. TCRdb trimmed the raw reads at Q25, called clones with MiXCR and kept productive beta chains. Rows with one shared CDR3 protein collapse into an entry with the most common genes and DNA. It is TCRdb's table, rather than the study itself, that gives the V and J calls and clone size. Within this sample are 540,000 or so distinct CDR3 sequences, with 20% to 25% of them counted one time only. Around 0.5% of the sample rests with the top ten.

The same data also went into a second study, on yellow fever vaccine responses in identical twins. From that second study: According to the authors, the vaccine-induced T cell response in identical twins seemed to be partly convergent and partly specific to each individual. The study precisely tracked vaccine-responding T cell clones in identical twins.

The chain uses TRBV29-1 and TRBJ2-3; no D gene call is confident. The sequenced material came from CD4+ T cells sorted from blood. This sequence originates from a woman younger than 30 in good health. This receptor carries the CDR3 CSGSTEKNTDTQYF. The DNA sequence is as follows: TGCAGCGGTTCTACAGAGAAAAACACAGATACGCAGTATTTT.